This T cell receptor beta chain was identified in a study of patients and donors after allogeneic stem cell transplantation. TCRdb itself ran the RT-PCR reads through MiXCR, one entry per CDR3 protein. The repertoire has 200,000 to 250,000 distinct CDR3 sequences, around 14% of them found once; the top ten carry roughly 11%. This clonotype was detected only a few times. The clonotype originates from a human donor who was either an allogeneic HSCT recipient or a stem cell or donor lymphocyte infusion donor (not recorded which). It is not recorded whose cells these are; they may come from a transplant donor. Sequencing was done on a sample of blood, either unsorted or a sorted T cell fraction (not recorded which).

The CDR3 DNA sequence: TGTGCCAGCAGCCAAGCTAGAGGCACCGGGGAGCTGTTTTTT. Amino acids: CASSQARGTGELFF. The chain links TRBV3-1 to TRBJ2-2, with D uncertain. V lost 1 base and J lost 4, with 7 bases in between. The CDR3 has 14 amino acids. Germline CDR1 and CDR2: LGHDT and YNNKEL (reference sequence).